A single TCR beta chain is shown here with its context. This entry is derived from a study of blood T cell repertoires in COVID-19. Across the study: Nucleic acid was either cDNA or gDNA, and it came from T cells, B-cell-depleted T cells, or PBMCs.

Assay used: immunoSEQ multiplex PCR; TCRdb lists only in-frame clones, some missing. The sample lists 200,000 to 300,000 clones; around 88% were seen once. This TCR was recovered from a woman between 35 and 50 years old with acute COVID-19. Sample: PBMCs or T cells enriched from blood (not recorded which).

CDR3 bases: TGTGCCAGCAGCGAGGCGACAGGGGCGATCTACGAGCAGTACTTC. Protein sequence: CASSEATGAIYEQYF. This sequence joins TRBV5-4 and TRBJ2-7, with 8 nucleotides matching TRBD1. The CDR3 covers 15 residues. The J segment lost 3 bases and the V segment lost 4 bases, leaving 9 bases of the junction unmatched. CDR1 is SGHNT and CDR2 is YYREEE in the germline V gene (reference sequence).